Listed below are T cell receptor beta chains from one sample, sequenced in a study of glioma-infiltrating T cells. MiXCR was run by TCRdb on the multiplex PCR reads, yielding one entry per CDR3 protein. Here the sample spans about 410,000 distinct CDR3 sequences, more than 35% being singletons. Sequencing used glioma tissue, nonneoplastic brain tissue, or PBMCs (not recorded which). The receptors stem from a human donor with low-grade glioma or glioblastoma, undergoing nonglioma brain surgery, or in good health (not recorded which). Both conserved end residues are trimmed from each CDR3. The order of the fields is clone size, D gene, J gene, CDR3 length, V gene, CDR3 protein. D genes are given only for firm matches. Where a row states a size, it is once, few, many or the class of an expanded clone; other rows omit it.

few | NA | TRBJ2-1 | 12 | TRBV5-4 | ASSADSSYNEQF
NA | NA | TRBJ1-4 | 10 | TRBV7-9 | ASSLLREKLF
once | TRBD2 | TRBJ2-1 | 17 | TRBV7-8 | ASSLATGTSLISYNEQF
few | TRBD2 | TRBJ2-2 | 13 | TRBV6-1 | ASRGGRTNTGELF
many | NA | TRBJ1-1 | 8 | TRBV28 | ASGNTEAF
few | NA | TRBJ2-2 | 13 | TRBV12-3/TRBV12-4 | ASSWGRGRAGELF
NA | NA | TRBJ2-7 | 12 | TRBV4-2 | ASSQVTGTYEQY
many | TRBD1 | TRBJ2-1 | 12 | TRBV7-6 | ASSPGGSLGEQF
NA | NA | TRBJ2-3 | 12 | TRBV28 | ASSGGTSTYTQY
many | NA | TRBJ2-7 | 11 | TRBV28 | ASTLQSNYEQY
many | TRBD2 | TRBJ2-2 | 13 | TRBV6-1 | ASRTSGANTGELF
many | NA | TRBJ2-5 | 12 | TRBV6-2/TRBV6-3 | ASSYSWSKETQY
many | NA | TRBJ2-1 | 13 | TRBV6-1 | ASSDPIRSYNEQF
NA | TRBD2 | TRBJ2-1 | 15 | TRBV4-2 | ASSPPIAGRAHNEKF
few | NA | TRBJ1-4 | 11 | TRBV2 | ASSSGANEKLF
few | NA | TRBJ1-1 | 11 | TRBV24-1 | ATSDSLGSEAF
NA | NA | TRBJ1-1 | 12 | TRBV18 | ASSPNTENTEAF
NA | NA | TRBJ2-5 | 10 | TRBV5-6 | ASSLRKETQY
once | TRBD2 | TRBJ2-1 | 12 | TRBV18 | ASSGLAGEGEQF
NA | TRBD2 | TRBJ2-4 | 16 | TRBV27 | ASSPGTSPVGTKNIQY
NA | TRBD1 | TRBJ2-1 | 13 | TRBV2 | ASSEDRGSYNEQF
NA | TRBD2 | TRBJ2-5 | 13 | TRBV4-1 | ASSSLAGAQETQY
many | TRBD1 | TRBJ2-3 | 13 | TRBV6-1 | ASSEQTGGTDTQY
many | NA | TRBJ2-2 | 13 | TRBV6-1 | ASSEAGGSTGELF
many | TRBD1 | TRBJ2-3 | 12 | TRBV6-1 | ASSGTDRADTQY
many | NA | TRBJ1-3 | 11 | TRBV6-1 | ASSEFSGNTIY
many | TRBD2 | TRBJ2-1 | 12 | TRBV20-1 | SAFGLAGGDEQF
many | NA | TRBJ1-6 | 13 | TRBV27 | ASSLSAGRNSPLH
NA | TRBD2 | TRBJ2-2 | 17 | TRBV12-3/TRBV12-4 | ASSLSPSGRNANTGELF
many | NA | TRBJ2-7 | 9 | TRBV20-1 | SAPRSYEQY
NA | NA | TRBJ2-3 | 13 | TRBV5-4 | ASSPGSLAKDTQY
NA | NA | TRBJ2-7 | 10 | TRBV28 | ASSGGPREQY
NA | NA | TRBJ2-7 | 12 | TRBV18 | ASSPVAGGGEQY
few | TRBD2 | TRBJ2-1 | 16 | TRBV11-2 | ASSFFVSASGQYNEQF
NA | NA | TRBJ1-2 | 13 | TRBV28 | AGRDARESNYGYT
NA | NA | TRBJ2-2 | 13 | TRBV6-2/TRBV6-3 | ASRLQGLNTGELF
NA | NA | TRBJ1-1 | 13 | TRBV4-3 | ASSPRRGGGTEAF
NA | NA | TRBJ1-1 | 12 | TRBV27 | ASSIVVVNTEAF
NA | NA | TRBJ1-4 | 15 | TRBV4-1 | ASSQDPQGPTNEKLF
NA | NA | TRBJ1-1 | 14 | TRBV19 | ASRGERGGSNTEAF
few | NA | TRBJ2-3 | 13 | TRBV20-1 | SARDLQASTDTQY
NA | NA | TRBJ2-1 | 13 | TRBV19 | ASSIASYPGNEQF
few | NA | TRBJ1-5 | 11 | TRBV6-6 | ATLDIGNQPQH
few | NA | TRBJ1-1 | 12 | TRBV7-3 | ASSLNGGNTEAF
NA | NA | TRBJ1-5 | 11 | TRBV20-1 | SASIQGNQPQH
many | NA | TRBJ1-1 | 14 | TRBV27 | ASNRLGAGVNTEAF
few | NA | TRBJ1-4 | 12 | TRBV5-1 | ASSLVGPDEKLF
NA | NA | TRBJ2-5 | 10 | TRBV5-4 | ASSSDIETQY
NA | NA | TRBJ2-7 | 12 | TRBV7-9 | ASSLSGKGYEQY
NA | TRBD2 | TRBJ2-1 | 13 | TRBV20-1 | SARPSGTLYNEQF
many | TRBD1 | TRBJ2-7 | 10 | TRBV20-1 | SASTGTYEQY